A single sample gave rise to the 8 T cell receptor beta chains below, sequenced in a study of technical replicates of blood from a few donors. Clones were read by immunoSEQ multiplex PCR, and TCRdb kept only the in-frame ones, dropping some. The table lists just under 60,000 clones, about 94% of them singletons. The sequenced sample was PBMCs. The receptor set was obtained from a human donor in good health. Some clones in this sample may be carry-over from other donors' samples.

The rearrangement links TRBV6-6 to TRBJ2-3; 12 nucleotides line up with TRBD2. Germline V CDR1 and CDR2: MNHNY, SVGAGI (reference sequence). The CDR3 runs to 15 residues. Trimming removed 6 bases from V and 3 bases from J; junction bases left unmatched: 4. The CDR3 DNA reads TGTGCCAGCAGACCCGGGACTAGCGGGACAGATACGCAGTATTTT. Residues: CASRPGTSGTDTQYF.

V gene TRBV18 combines with J gene TRBJ2-3; no definite D call. The CDR3 contains 16 residues. CDR1 and CDR2 (germline): KGHSH, LQKENI. V dropped 0 bases and J dropped 2 bases, with 12 bases sitting between them. CDR3 residues: CASSPPEDFHTDTQYF. The CDR3 coding sequence is TGTGCCAGCTCACCACCGGAAGACTTTCACACAGATACGCAGTATTTT.

This clone has a single count. V usage is TRBV4-1 and J usage is TRBJ2-5; possibly TRBD2 for D (5 bases). The CDR3 length is 18 residues. V lost 0 bases, J lost 5 bases, and 22 bases lay in between. Germline V gene lookup returns CDR1 MGHRA and CDR2 YSYEKL. CDR3: CASSQEISVASRAETQYF. The DNA for the CDR3 is TGCGCCAGCAGCCAAGAAATCAGCGTAGCGAGTCGGGCGGAGACCCAGTACTTC.

The chain uses TRBV30 and TRBJ2-5; D gene unclear. V was trimmed by 0 bases and J by 5 bases, leaving 13 bases between them. The germline CDR1 and CDR2 sequences are GTSNPN and SVGIG (reference sequence). The CDR3 is made up of 14 amino acids. CDR3 sequence: CAWSVRRFGETQYF. The CDR3 DNA is TGTGCCTGGAGTGTACGCCGGTTCGGGGAGACCCAGTACTTC.

The V gene is TRBV6-5, the J gene TRBJ2-4; a weak D match, TRBD2 (6 bases). This CDR3 is built from 15 residues. The V gene's germline CDR1 is MNHEY and CDR2 SVGAGI. The V gene lost 0 bases and the J gene lost 6 bases, with 12 bases spanning the gap. CDR3 bases: TGTGCCAGCAGTTACTCGAATTTGGGGGGAAACATTCAGTACTTC. Protein product: CASSYSNLGGNIQYF.

This chain uses TRBV11-2 with TRBJ2-7; no clear D. CDR1 and CDR2 from the germline V gene are SGHAT and FQNNGV. The V gene lost 1 base and the J gene lost 6 bases, with 4 bases spanning the gap. The CDR3 is 11 amino acids. CDR3 coding DNA: TGTGCCAGCAGCTTAGGGCCCGAGCAGTACTTC. Translating it yields CASSLGPEQYF.

The chain employs TRBV4-2 and TRBJ2-1; D gene unclear. This CDR3 is 14 amino acids long. Germline CDR1 and CDR2: LGHNA and YNFKEQ. V was shortened by 0 bases and J by 5 bases, with 8 bases between the two germline ends. DNA for the CDR3: TGTGCCAGCAGCCAAGACATCCAGGACAATGAGCAGTTCTTC. Amino acids: CASSQDIQDNEQFF.

The chain employs TRBV4-2 and TRBJ2-1; TRBD2 matches 7 bases. V lost 2 bases and J lost 7; bases outside the gene matches: 11. Germline CDR1 and CDR2: LGHNA and YNFKEQ. This CDR3 has 16 amino acids. The chain's CDR3 is CASSQTAGIGGNEQFF. The CDR3 region has the DNA TGTGCCAGCAGCCAAACAGCGGGGATTGGGGGGAATGAGCAGTTCTTC.